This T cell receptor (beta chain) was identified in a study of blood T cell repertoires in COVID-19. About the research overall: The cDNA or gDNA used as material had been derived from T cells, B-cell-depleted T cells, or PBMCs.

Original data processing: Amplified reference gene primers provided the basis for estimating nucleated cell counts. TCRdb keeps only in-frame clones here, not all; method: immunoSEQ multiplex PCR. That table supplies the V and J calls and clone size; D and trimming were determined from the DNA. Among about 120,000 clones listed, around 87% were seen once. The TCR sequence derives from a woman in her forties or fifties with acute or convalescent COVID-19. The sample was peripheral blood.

CDR3 sequence (DNA): TGTGCCAGCAGCGTAGTGCCGGGGTCCTGGGAGACCCAGTACTTC. This codes for CASSVVPGSWETQYF. This chain links TRBV9 with TRBJ2-5; maybe TRBD2 (5 bases). Germline assignment: CDR1 SGDLS and CDR2 YYNGEE. The CDR3 spans 15 residues. V lost 0 bases to trimming and J lost 5 bases, with 14 bases between them. Full variable domain (outside the CDR3, taken from reference TRBV9 and TRBJ2-5): DSGVTQTPKHLITATGQRVTLRCSPRSGDLSVYWYQQSLDQGLQFLIQYYNGEERAKGNILERFSAQQFPDLHSELNLSSLELGDSALYFCASSVVPGSWETQYFGPGTRLLVL.